Listed here is a single TCR beta chain. Its cognate antigen is unknown. Thymus was obtained from resections taken during corrective heart surgery. The sample originates from a study of human thymus T cells. Study results and caveats: Seemingly biased V and J gene usage marked thymic and blood repertoires. Related work showed strongly overlapping thymic repertoires across unrelated individuals.

TCRdb keeps only in-frame clones here, not all; method: immunoSEQ multiplex PCR. The sample records some 120,000 clones, around 94% being singletons. J gave up 0 bases and V 3 bases, and 14 bases lay outside the gene matches. The CDR3 has 19 amino acids. Germline V gives CDR1 LNHDA, CDR2 SQIVND (reference sequence). This clonotype was sampled from a boy younger than two with a congenital heart defect but otherwise immunologically healthy. The gene calls are TRBV19 and TRBJ2-3; 8 bases agree with TRBD1. Sample: thymus tissue. Written as DNA, the CDR3 is TGTGCCAGTAGTATGGGACAGGAAAACCCGTTAGCTAGCACAGATACGCAGTATTTT. Translated, it gives CASSMGQENPLASTDTQYF.